One and the same sample provided the 25 T cell receptor beta chains below, sequenced in a study of cytomegalovirus exposure and HLA in healthy donors. 60 Vbeta and 13 Jbeta primers were used in PCR. TCRdb keeps only in-frame clones here, not all; method: immunoSEQ multiplex PCR. The profile covers over 70,000 clones, with around 70% appearing a single time and about an eighth taken by the ten largest. The specimen was PBMCs. These TCRs come from a human donor in good health.

This chain links TRBV27 with TRBJ1-4; a weak D match, TRBD1 (5 bases). Germline CDR1 reads MNHEY; CDR2 reads SMNVEV (reference sequence). The CDR3 spans 16 residues. The V and J ends lost 3 bases and 1 base respectively, with 12 bases between them. The CDR3 bases are TGTGCCAGCAGTTTGTACGCCGGGGGAACTAATGAAAAACTGTTTTTT. Amino acids: CASSLYAGGTNEKLFF. The variable domain in full, completed from reference TRBV27 and TRBJ1-4, reads EAQVTQNPRYLITVTGKKLTVTCSQNMNHEYMSWYRQDPGLGLRQIYYSMNVEVTDKGDVPEGYKVSRKEKRNFPLILESPSPNQTSLYFCASSLYAGGTNEKLFFGSGTQLSVL.

This clone has just a few counts. This chain joins TRBV9 and TRBJ2-5, with TRBD2 matching 8 bases. V shed 0 bases and J 5 bases; nucleotides not matched to a gene: 6. CDR3 size: 15 residues. The V gene's germline CDR1 is SGDLS and CDR2 YYNGEE. The chain's CDR3 is CASSVAGTSLETQYF. CDR3 DNA: TGTGCCAGCAGCGTAGCTGGGACTAGTTTGGAGACCCAGTACTTC.

The rearrangement links TRBV5-1 to TRBJ2-5; no definite D call. The germline V and J ends were trimmed by 5 bases and 0 bases, with 8 bases remaining between them. Germline V lookup: CDR1 SGHRS, CDR2 YFSETQ. The CDR3 loop spans 13 amino acids. The CDR3 protein is CASRVGYQETQYF. CDR3 nucleotide sequence: TGCGCCAGCAGAGTGGGCTACCAAGAGACCCAGTACTTC.

There are a few counts of this clone. The CDR3 DNA sequence: TGTGCCAGCAGCTCAAACGGGGGATCCTACGAGCAGTACTTC. Its protein product is CASSSNGGSYEQYF. This rearrangement joins TRBV5-4 to TRBJ2-7; perhaps TRBD2 as D (6 bases). Trimming shortened V by 3 bases and J by 1 base, and 11 bases separated the two germline ends. Germline V CDR1 and CDR2: SGHNT, YYREEE (reference sequence). The CDR3 is 14 residues long.

This sequence joins TRBV4-2 and TRBJ1-2; 10 nucleotides line up with TRBD1. Germline V lookup: CDR1 LGHNA, CDR2 YNFKEQ. V gave up 1 base and J gave up 4 bases; unmatched junction bases: 3. CDR3 size: 15 residues. CDR3 sequence reads: CASSQATGGGYGYTF. Here the CDR3 DNA reads TGTGCCAGCAGCCAAGCGACAGGGGGCGGCTATGGCTACACCTTC.

The rearrangement joins TRBV19 to TRBJ2-7; D possibly corresponds to TRBD1 (5 bases). Trimming took 4 bases from V and 0 from J, leaving 10 bases between them. The CDR3 totals 14 residues. Germline V gives CDR1 LNHDA, CDR2 SQIVND (reference sequence). The CDR3 nucleotides are TGTGCCAGTAGTAGTACGGACATCTCCTACGAGCAGTACTTC. It is translated as CASSSTDISYEQYF.

This chain connects TRBV6-6 to TRBJ2-1; 9 bases agree with TRBD2. Germline CDR1 MNHNY, CDR2 SVGAGI (reference sequence). V gave up 6 bases and J gave up 2 bases; unmatched junction bases: 5. The CDR3 extends over 15 amino acids. The CDR3 sequence is CASRPLAGTYNEQFF. CDR3 coding DNA: TGTGCCAGCAGGCCCCTAGCGGGAACCTACAATGAGCAGTTCTTC.

V is TRBV5-1 and J is TRBJ2-3; D remains ambiguous. CDR1 is SGHRS and CDR2 is YFSETQ in the germline V gene. This CDR3 region has 18 residues. The V and J ends lost 0 bases and 0 bases respectively, with 17 bases between them. CDR3 DNA: TGCGCCAGCAGCTTGGGAGTAATGTTCCCCCCTAGCACAGATACGCAGTATTTT. As protein: CASSLGVMFPPSTDTQYF.

V is TRBV19 and J is TRBJ2-5; TRBD1 aligns across 11 bases. This CDR3 region has 17 residues. Germline V gene data show CDR1 as LNHDA and CDR2 as SQIVND (reference sequence). V was pared by 6 bases and J by 2 bases, with 11 bases of the junction left unmatched. The CDR3 loop is CASSGDRGTHTQETQYF. The CDR3 DNA follows: TGTGCCAGTAGCGGGGACAGGGGGACTCACACACAAGAGACCCAGTACTTC.

The CDR3 loop reads CASSKTGTGGLEQYF. The DNA for the CDR3 is TGCGCCAGCAGCAAAACCGGGACAGGGGGCCTCGAGCAGTACTTC. The V gene is TRBV10-2, the J gene TRBJ2-7; 12 bases match TRBD1. The CDR3 is made up of 15 amino acids. With V trimmed by 6 bases and J by 6 bases, 9 bases remained unmatched. Germline V gene lookup returns CDR1 WSHSY and CDR2 SAAADI.

This clone was counted at least ten times. This chain connects TRBV6-5 to TRBJ1-5; D is perhaps TRBD1 (6 bases). V gave up 6 bases and J gave up 7 bases, with 13 bases separating them. CDR3 size: 13 residues. Germline CDR1 reads MNHEY; CDR2 reads SVGAGI. The CDR3 bases are TGTGCCAGCAGACAGGGAGTGGAGCAGCCCCAGCATTTT. This codes for CASRQGVEQPQHF.

The V gene is TRBV5-4, the J gene TRBJ1-2; 7 bases fit TRBD1. The junction had 8 bases not matched to a gene; V was cut back by 4 bases and J by 8 bases. The CDR3 length is 13 residues. Looked up from germline, CDR1 is SGHNT and CDR2 is YYREEE (reference sequence). The CDR3 loop reads CASSPGQSRGYTF. The CDR3 coding sequence is TGTGCCAGCAGCCCGGGACAGAGCAGAGGCTACACCTTC.

This chain uses TRBV7-2 with TRBJ2-7; tentative D call: TRBD1 (6 bases). V dropped 2 bases and J dropped 1 base, with 12 bases sitting between them. There are 15 residues in the CDR3. Looked up from germline, CDR1 is SGHTA and CDR2 is FQGNSA. The CDR3 reads CASSLSGQISYEQYF. The CDR3 region has the DNA TGTGCCAGCAGCTTATCAGGACAGATTTCCTACGAGCAGTACTTC.

The chain recombines TRBV28 with TRBJ1-2; a possible D gene is TRBD1 (5 bases). Germline V gives CDR1 MDHEN, CDR2 SYDVKM. The CDR3 consists of 18 residues. V lost 5 bases and J lost 4, with 26 bases in between. CDR3 bases: TGTGCCAGCAGTCAACGGGGGGGGGAAGGGCAGCAAAGCTATGGCTACACCTTC. Amino acid sequence: CASSQRGGEGQQSYGYTF.

V usage is TRBV7-2 and J usage is TRBJ2-6, with 7 bases identical to TRBD1. The CDR3 is 13 residues long. The trim removed 11 bases at V and 1 base at J, leaving 2 bases unmatched. Germline CDR1 is SGHTA and CDR2 is FQGNSA. This CDR3 reads CAWDSSGANVLTF. As DNA, the CDR3 is TGTGCCTGGGACAGTTCTGGGGCCAACGTCCTGACTTTC. Combining the CDR3 with reference TRBV7-2 and TRBJ2-6 gives the whole variable domain GAGVSQSPSNKVTEKGKDVELRCDPISGHTALYWYRQSLGQGLEFLIYFQGNSAPDKSGLPSDRFSAERTGGSVSTLTIQRTQQEDSAVYLCAWDSSGANVLTFGAGSRLTVL.

The CDR3 nucleotides are TGTGCCAGCAGCTTAATTGGAGGAGGGAACACCGGGGAGCTGTTTTTT. Its protein is CASSLIGGGNTGELFF. This chain joins TRBV7-3 and TRBJ2-2; D may be TRBD2 (5 bases). CDR3 length: 16 amino acids. The germline V gene has CDR1 SGHTA and CDR2 FQGTGA. V shed 1 base and J shed 1 base, with 10 bases lying between them.

The chain is built from TRBV2 and TRBJ2-7; 7 positions agree with TRBD1. The CDR3 is 13 residues long. Germline V lookup: CDR1 SNHLY, CDR2 FYNNEI. The V gene end was trimmed by 7 bases and the J gene end by 2 bases; junction bases not matched to a gene: 5. The CDR3 DNA reads as TGTGCCAGCATAGGGGGACAGACCTACGAGCAGTACTTC. The encoded protein is CASIGGQTYEQYF.

The gene calls are TRBV5-1 and TRBJ1-4, with 12 bases fitting TRBD1. The CDR3 totals 17 residues. Trimming at V came to 4 bases and at J to 8 bases, leaving 12 bases not matched to a gene. CDR1 is SGHRS, CDR2 YFSETQ, per germline. The CDR3 loop reads CASSTTGQGAIGEKLFF. CDR3 sequence (DNA): TGCGCCAGCAGCACGACGGGACAGGGGGCAATAGGGGAAAAACTGTTTTTT.

The rearrangement links TRBV30 to TRBJ2-3; D remains ambiguous. V lost 1 base and J lost 5, with 7 bases in between. Germline V gene sequence: CDR1 GTSNPN, CDR2 SVGIG (reference sequence). This CDR3 has 12 residues. The CDR3 DNA sequence: TGTGCCTGGAGTGGTCCGGGAGATACGCAGTATTTT. This gives the protein CAWSGPGDTQYF.

The chain links TRBV6-5 to TRBJ1-2; unclear D gene. CDR1 is MNHEY and CDR2 is SVGAGI in the germline V gene. V gave up 7 bases and J gave up 3 bases, with 18 bases separating them. The CDR3 covers 15 residues. Here the CDR3 reads CASNPRETRDYGYTF. The CDR3 region has the DNA TGTGCCAGCAACCCGAGAGAGACGAGGGACTATGGCTACACCTTC.

This clone has a handful of counts. CDR3: CASSHHGNTEAFF. The CDR3 DNA is TGTGCCAGCAGCCACCACGGGAACACTGAAGCTTTCTTT. The V and J genes are TRBV7-2 and TRBJ1-1; D not resolved. The CDR3 covers 13 residues. Germline V gives CDR1 SGHTA, CDR2 FQGNSA. Between the trimmed V and J ends, which lost 5 bases and 1 base, there was a span of 8 bases.

The CDR3 nucleotides are TGTGCCAGTAAGGGGACTAGCGGGAGGACCGCCTTCGGTAAAAACATTCAGTACTTC. Translating gives CASKGTSGRTAFGKNIQYF. The chain is built from TRBV19 and TRBJ2-4, with 15 positions matching TRBD2. Germline V gene data show CDR1 as LNHDA and CDR2 as SQIVND (reference sequence). Trimming took 7 bases from V and 4 from J; bases not matched to a gene: 14. The CDR3 spans 19 residues.

This clone was picked up a small number of times. This rearrangement joins TRBV4-2 to TRBJ1-4; TRBD1 agrees at 9 bases. The CDR3 is 15 amino acids. CDR1 and CDR2 (germline): LGHNA, YNFKEQ. Trimming took 3 bases from V and 8 from J; bases not matched to a gene: 7. The CDR3 sequence: CASSQTGTGREKLFF. CDR3 nucleotide sequence: TGTGCCAGCAGCCAGACGGGGACAGGGAGGGAAAAACTGTTTTTT.

The gene calls are TRBV5-5 and TRBJ2-1; D is perhaps TRBD1 (6 bases). Germline-derived CDR1 and CDR2 are SGHKS and YYEKEE (reference sequence). This CDR3 is 13 amino acids long. Trimming shortened V by 2 bases and J by 8 bases, and 11 bases separated the two germline ends. In DNA, the CDR3 is TGTGCCAGCAGCTTACAGGGTGGGGATGAGCAGTTCTTC. Amino acids: CASSLQGGDEQFF. The full variable domain, rest sourced from reference TRBV5-5 and TRBJ2-1, is DAGVTQSPTHLIKTRGQQVTLRCSPISGHKSVSWYQQVLGQGPQFIFQYYEKEERGRGNFPDRFSARQFPNYSSELNVNALLLGDSALYLCASSLQGGDEQFFGPGTRLTVL.

The chain uses TRBV20-1 and TRBJ2-7; D gene unclear. Germline loops: CDR1 DFQATT, CDR2 SNEGSKA (reference sequence). This CDR3 region has 11 residues. The ends were cut back, 1 base at V and 3 bases at J, with 4 bases in the middle. This CDR3 reads CSARAVYEQYF. The CDR3 DNA reads as TGCAGTGCTAGAGCCGTCTACGAGCAGTACTTC.